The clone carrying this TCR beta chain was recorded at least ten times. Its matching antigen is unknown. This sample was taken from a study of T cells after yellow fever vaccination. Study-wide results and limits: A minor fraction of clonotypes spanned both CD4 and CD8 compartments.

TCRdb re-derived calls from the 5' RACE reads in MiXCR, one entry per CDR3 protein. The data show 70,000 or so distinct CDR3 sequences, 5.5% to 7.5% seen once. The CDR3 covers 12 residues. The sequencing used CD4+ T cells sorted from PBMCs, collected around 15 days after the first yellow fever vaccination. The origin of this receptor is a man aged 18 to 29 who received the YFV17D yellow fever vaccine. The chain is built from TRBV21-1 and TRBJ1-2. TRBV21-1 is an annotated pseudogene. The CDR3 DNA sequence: TGTGCCAGCGGAGGATCTTTCTATGGCTACACCTTC. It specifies CASGGSFYGYTF.